This TCR beta chain was identified during a study of T cell clones after liver transplantation. Study-wide context: Samples came pre-transplant, pre-randomization before withdrawal, and post-randomization after withdrawal ended. Findings of the study overall: A larger donor-reactive than third-party decline suggested partial antigen-specific deletion.

Method: immunoSEQ multiplex PCR; TCRdb's copy keeps in-frame clones and lacks some. The repertoire holds under 60,000 clones, with over 60% as singletons. Germline V lookup: CDR1 SGHTA, CDR2 FQGNSA. Trimming took 4 bases from V and 2 from J, leaving 18 bases between them. This CDR3 comprises 18 residues. Points on this clone: No antigen is known for it.

Thawed unstimulated PBMCs were FACS-sorted by CD3, CD4 and CD8 into two populations. This TCR derives from a human patient who received a liver transplant. These T cells may partly come from the graft donor. This sample comprised CD4+ T cells from blood, obtained at the 22-month timepoint. The V gene is TRBV7-2, the J gene TRBJ1-6; TRBD1 might be the D (6 bases). This chain's CDR3 is CASSSLLAGAAYNSPLHF. The DNA for the CDR3 is TGTGCCAGCAGCTCGCTATTGGCGGGGGCAGCCTATAATTCACCCCTCCACTTT.